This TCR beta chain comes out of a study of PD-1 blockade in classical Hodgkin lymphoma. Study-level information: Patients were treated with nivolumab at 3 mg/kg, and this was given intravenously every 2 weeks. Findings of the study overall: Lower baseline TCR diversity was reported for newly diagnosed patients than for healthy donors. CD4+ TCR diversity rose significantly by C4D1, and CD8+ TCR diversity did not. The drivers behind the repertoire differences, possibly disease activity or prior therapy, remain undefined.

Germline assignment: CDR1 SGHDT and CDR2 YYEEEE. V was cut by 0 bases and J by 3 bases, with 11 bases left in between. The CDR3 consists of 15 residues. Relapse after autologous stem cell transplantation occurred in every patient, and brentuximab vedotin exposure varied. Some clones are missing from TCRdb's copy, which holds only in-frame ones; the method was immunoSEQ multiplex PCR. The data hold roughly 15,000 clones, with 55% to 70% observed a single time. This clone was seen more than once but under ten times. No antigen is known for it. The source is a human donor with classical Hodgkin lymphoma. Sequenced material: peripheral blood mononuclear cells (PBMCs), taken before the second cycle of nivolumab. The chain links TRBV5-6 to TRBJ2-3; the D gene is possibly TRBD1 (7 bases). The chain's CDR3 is CASSLGRDSTDTQYF. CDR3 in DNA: TGTGCCAGCAGCTTGGGGCGGGACAGTACAGATACGCAGTATTTT.